The 30 T cell receptor beta chains given below trace back to one sample, sequenced in a study of blood T cell repertoires in COVID-19. Only in-frame clones appear in the TCRdb table, and some are missing; sequencing was by immunoSEQ multiplex PCR. The data hold 210,000 or so clones, with under 90% observed a single time. Sequencing input: peripheral blood. These receptors came from a woman of 80 years or more with active or convalescent COVID-19.

The chain links TRBV12-3 or TRBV12-4 to TRBJ1-2, with 8 bases matching TRBD1. Losses at the gene ends were 3 bases for V and 10 bases for J; bases not matched to a gene: 7. CDR3 length equals 13 residues. This chain's CDR3 is CASSLWDRFLYTF. CDR3 nucleotides: TGTGCCAGCAGTTTGTGGGACAGGTTCCTCTACACCTTC.

This clone occurred a few times. The chain joins TRBV11-3 to TRBJ2-2, with D hard to call. CDR1 is SGHNT and CDR2 is YENEEA in the germline V gene. Trimming pared 2 bases from V and 6 bases from J, leaving 4 bases between. The CDR3 totals 12 residues. The CDR3 here is CASSLSAGELFF. CDR3 DNA sequence: TGTGCCAGCAGCTTAAGCGCCGGGGAGCTGTTTTTT. Full variable domain (missing parts from reference TRBV11-3 and TRBJ2-2): EAGVVQSPRYKIIEKKQPVAFWCNPISGHNTLYWYLQNLGQGPELLIRYENEEAVDDSQLPKDRFSAERLKGVDSTLKIQPAELGDSAVYLCASSLSAGELFFGEGSRLTVL.

The chain joins TRBV12-3 or TRBV12-4 to TRBJ1-1, with 7 bases fitting TRBD1. This CDR3 is built from 13 residues. J lost 7 bases, V lost 6 bases, and 8 bases had no gene match. The CDR3 is CASSLDRRIEAFF. The CDR3 DNA sequence: TGTGCCAGCAGCCTGGACAGGAGAATTGAAGCTTTCTTT.

The genes are TRBV5-4 and TRBJ2-7; D gene ambiguous. Per the germline V gene, CDR1 is SGHNT and CDR2 is YYREEE (reference sequence). CDR3 length: 15 residues. V was cut by 0 bases and J by 0 bases, with 10 bases left in between. The CDR3 DNA sequence: TGTGCCAGCAGCTTGGATCCGCGGAACTCCTACGAGCAGTACTTC. Translated, it gives CASSLDPRNSYEQYF.

The chain carries TRBV11-2 and TRBJ1-1; D not resolved. V was pared by 3 bases and J by 6 bases, with 8 bases between. Germline-derived CDR1 and CDR2 are SGHAT and FQNNGV. CDR3 length equals 12 residues. In DNA form, the CDR3 reads TGTGCCAGCAGCTTGGGCTACGCTGAAGCTTTCTTT. Protein product: CASSLGYAEAFF.

The chain combines TRBV6-5 with TRBJ2-7; TRBD1 is a possible D gene (6 bases). The germline V gene encodes CDR1 MNHEY and CDR2 SVGAGI. The CDR3 covers 13 residues. The germline V and J ends were trimmed by 8 bases and 3 bases, with 14 bases remaining between them. CDR3 DNA: TGTGCCAGCTTGAGACAGGAGAACTACGAGCAGTACTTC. It is translated as CASLRQENYEQYF.

The chain uses TRBV28 and TRBJ1-4; D call uncertain. The germline V and J ends were trimmed by 3 bases and 17 bases, with 13 bases remaining between them. Per the germline V gene, CDR1 is MDHEN and CDR2 is SYDVKM. This CDR3 contains 11 residues. Here the CDR3 reads CASSLGGPDFF. The CDR3 nucleotides read TGTGCCAGCAGTTTGGGAGGGCCCGACTTTTTT.

This sequence joins TRBV5-1 and TRBJ1-1, with 8 bases matching TRBD1. With 3 bases clipped from V and 0 bases from J, the junction kept 4 bases outside the gene matches. The CDR3 has 15 amino acids. CDR1 and CDR2 (germline): SGHRS, YFSETQ. The CDR3 DNA reads TGCGCCAGCAGCTGGGCGACAGGGGTGAACACTGAAGCTTTCTTT. This encodes CASSWATGVNTEAFF. The variable domain in full, completed from reference TRBV5-1 and TRBJ1-1, reads KAGVTQTPRYLIKTRGQQVTLSCSPISGHRSVSWYQQTPGQGLQFLFEYFSETQRNKGNFPGRFSGRQFSNSRSEMNVSTLELGDSALYLCASSWATGVNTEAFFGQGTRLTVV.

Here the CDR3 DNA reads TGTGCCAGCAGCTCGGAGGGGCTTTCCTACGAGCAGTACTTC. It yields the protein CASSSEGLSYEQYF. V and J are TRBV7-3 and TRBJ2-7, with D possibly TRBD2 on 6 matching bases. The V end was cut by 4 bases, the J end by 1 base, with 11 bases between. This CDR3 spans 14 amino acids. The V gene's germline CDR1 is SGHTA and CDR2 FQGTGA. Based on the CDR3 plus reference TRBV7-3 and TRBJ2-7, the full variable domain is GAGVSQTPSNKVTEKGKYVELRCDPISGHTALYWYRQSLGQGPEFLIYFQGTGAADDSGLPNDRFFAVRPEGSVSTLKIQRTERGDSAVYLCASSSEGLSYEQYFGPGTRLTVT.

V is TRBV18 and J is TRBJ2-5, with 7 bases matching TRBD1. The V segment lost 3 bases and the J segment 3 bases; nucleotides outside the gene matches: 1. The CDR3 is 13 residues long. Germline V gene data show CDR1 as KGHSH and CDR2 as LQKENI. CDR3 sequence (DNA): TGTGCCAGCTCACCGGGGACAGAAGAGACCCAGTACTTC. This codes for CASSPGTEETQYF.

V and J are TRBV7-6 and TRBJ2-4; 10 bases fit TRBD2. The CDR3 runs 16 residues. The germline V gene has CDR1 SGHVS and CDR2 FNYEAQ. The V segment lost 2 bases and the J segment 5 bases; nucleotides outside the gene matches: 6. CDR3 region: CASSLLAGAPQNIQYF. The CDR3, as DNA: TGTGCCAGCAGCTTACTAGCGGGGGCCCCTCAAAACATTCAGTACTTC.

This clone was seen only once. The chain has TRBV4-1 and TRBJ1-2; no clear D gene. Germline-derived CDR1 and CDR2 are MGHRA and YSYEKL. V was trimmed by 0 bases and J by 4 bases, leaving 21 bases between them. This CDR3 is 18 amino acids long. This CDR3 reads CASSQDSVGGLGGYGYTF. CDR3 coding DNA: TGCGCCAGCAGCCAAGATTCAGTTGGTGGTCTAGGAGGCTATGGCTACACCTTC.

This sequence joins TRBV4-3 and TRBJ2-7, with 10 nucleotides matching TRBD2. CDR3 size: 15 residues. The ends lost 4 bases at V and 5 bases at J; junction bases unmatched: 8. Germline V gene data show CDR1 as LGHNA and CDR2 as YSLEER. CDR3 residues: CASSRGGLAFNEQYF. The CDR3 DNA reads TGCGCCAGCAGCCGGGGGGGACTAGCGTTTAACGAGCAGTACTTC.

The chain uses TRBV5-6 and TRBJ1-2; the match to TRBD1 covers 8 bases. Germline V gene sequence: CDR1 SGHDT, CDR2 YYEEEE. CDR3 length equals 16 residues. V dropped 1 base and J dropped 4; count of bases not matched to a gene: 9. This chain's CDR3 is CASSLRKTGDFYGYTF. CDR3 DNA: TGTGCCAGCAGCTTGAGAAAGACAGGGGACTTCTATGGCTACACCTTC.

The V call is TRBV19, the J call TRBJ1-2, with a weak D call TRBD1 (6 bases). Trimming shortened V by 7 bases and J by 4 bases, and 13 bases separated the two germline ends. Germline-derived CDR1 and CDR2 are LNHDA and SQIVND (reference sequence). This CDR3 spans 13 amino acids. CDR3 residues: CASTSRGAYGYTF. In DNA form, the CDR3 reads TGTGCCAGTACCAGCCGGGGGGCCTATGGCTACACCTTC.

The CDR3 sequence: CASSQGTSIYEQYF. CDR3 sequence (DNA): TGTGCCAGCAGCCAGGGGACATCCATCTACGAGCAGTACTTC. The chain recombines TRBV3-1 (or the pseudogene TRBV3-2) with TRBJ2-7; TRBD1 might be the D (6 bases). CDR3 length: 14 amino acids. V lost 3 bases and J lost 3, with 12 bases in between. CDR1 is LGHDT, CDR2 YNNKEL, per germline (reference sequence).

This chain links TRBV12-3 or TRBV12-4 with TRBJ2-5, with D possibly being TRBD1 (6 bases). There are 13 residues in the CDR3. V lost 8 bases and J 6 bases, leaving 16 bases between the germline ends. Written as DNA, the CDR3 is TGTGCCAGCCGCCGAGGGGGTGGAAAGACCCAGTACTTC. The encoded protein is CASRRGGGKTQYF.

This chain connects TRBV10-3 to TRBJ2-7; TRBD1 agrees at 7 bases. From germline, CDR1 is ENHRY and CDR2 SYGVKD. The CDR3 runs 13 residues. J was trimmed by 3 bases and V by 8 bases; bases with no gene match: 7. CDR3 region: CAISQGSFYEQYF. The CDR3 DNA follows: TGTGCCATCTCACAGGGGAGCTTCTACGAGCAGTACTTC.

The chain has TRBV3-1 (or the pseudogene TRBV3-2) and TRBJ1-1; 8 bases agree with TRBD1. Germline CDR1 and CDR2: LGHDT and YNNKEL (reference sequence). Unmatched junction bases numbered 2, after V lost 4 bases and J lost 1 base. This CDR3 has 14 amino acids. As DNA, the CDR3 is TGTGCCAGCAGCCGGGACAGGTCGAACACTGAAGCTTTCTTT. It is translated as CASSRDRSNTEAFF.

This sequence joins TRBV18 and TRBJ2-1; D unclear. Trimming took 1 base from V and 5 from J, leaving 9 bases between them. This CDR3 spans 14 amino acids. Germline V CDR1 and CDR2: KGHSH, LQKENI. The CDR3 region is CASSPRRGDNEQFF. The DNA of the CDR3 is TGTGCCAGCTCACCACGTAGAGGAGACAATGAGCAGTTCTTC.

This clone was counted a single time. The chain joins TRBV7-6 to TRBJ1-6, with D tentatively TRBD1 (5 bases). CDR3 length: 13 residues. V was pared by 4 bases and J by 12 bases, with 13 bases between. Germline CDR1 SGHVS, CDR2 FNYEAQ. CDR3 bases: TGTGCCAGCAGCTCTGACCAGGGCCAACCCCTCCACTTT. It translates to CASSSDQGQPLHF.

This sequence joins TRBV27 and TRBJ2-7, with 7 nucleotides matching TRBD2. V dropped 6 bases and J dropped 2; count of bases not matched to a gene: 31. The CDR3 has 22 residues. Germline values: CDR1 MNHEY, CDR2 SMNVEV (reference sequence). CDR3: CASSFPRSAGRGKPTRAYEQYF. The DNA of the CDR3 is TGTGCCAGCAGCTTCCCAAGAAGCGCGGGGCGGGGGAAACCAACGAGGGCCTACGAGCAGTACTTC.

The chain joins TRBV2 to TRBJ2-1, with D perhaps matching TRBD1 (5 bases). The CDR3 consists of 14 residues. Germline CDR1 is SNHLY and CDR2 is FYNNEI. The V gene lost 6 bases and the J gene lost 12 bases, with 21 bases spanning the gap. The CDR3, as DNA: TGTGCCAGCAGGGATCCTCGGACCCTACAGGTGCAGTTCTTC. Translated: CASRDPRTLQVQFF.

V gene TRBV6-2 or TRBV6-3 combines with J gene TRBJ2-1; 8 nucleotides match TRBD2. V was pared by 2 bases and J by 8 bases, with 8 bases of the junction left unmatched. The CDR3 runs 15 residues. Germline assignment: CDR1 MNHEY and CDR2 SVGEGT. For the CDR3, the DNA is TGTGCCAGCAGTTACGTGTATACTAGCGGCGATGAGCAGTTCTTC. Amino acid sequence: CASSYVYTSGDEQFF.

This clone was seen just once. V and J are TRBV27 and TRBJ1-4; 8 bases fit TRBD1. The CDR3 length is 14 residues. Germline values: CDR1 MNHEY, CDR2 SMNVEV (reference sequence). Trimming at V came to 6 bases and at J to 8 bases, leaving 8 bases not matched to a gene. CDR3 bases: TGTGCCAGCAGAGACCAGGGGGCTGGGGAAAAACTGTTTTTT. This gives the protein CASRDQGAGEKLFF. Full variable domain (outside the CDR3, taken from reference TRBV27 and TRBJ1-4): EAQVTQNPRYLITVTGKKLTVTCSQNMNHEYMSWYRQDPGLGLRQIYYSMNVEVTDKGDVPEGYKVSRKEKRNFPLILESPSPNQTSLYFCASRDQGAGEKLFFGSGTQLSVL.

This chain joins TRBV9 and TRBJ2-1; 9 nucleotides agree with TRBD2. The germline V gene has CDR1 SGDLS and CDR2 YYNGEE. This CDR3 comprises 15 residues. V shed 4 bases and J 4 bases; nucleotides not matched to a gene: 6. CDR3 sequence reads: CASSLGLALYNEQFF. CDR3 nucleotide sequence: TGTGCCAGCAGCCTAGGACTAGCGCTTTACAATGAGCAGTTCTTC.

The chain employs TRBV2 and TRBJ2-1, with 7 bases matching TRBD2. This CDR3 spans 13 amino acids. Germline assignment: CDR1 SNHLY and CDR2 FYNNEI. The ends lost 8 bases at V and 9 bases at J; junction bases unmatched: 10. In DNA, the CDR3 is TGTGCCAGCGTCAGCCCGACTAGCATTGAGCAGTTCTTC. Residues: CASVSPTSIEQFF.

The V gene is TRBV2, the J gene TRBJ1-4, with D maybe TRBD1 (6 bases). The CDR3 spans 14 residues. The V gene's germline CDR1 is SNHLY and CDR2 FYNNEI. Trimming took off 4 bases at V and 4 bases at J, with 10 bases between the two ends. CDR3: CASSVDSHNEKLFF. The CDR3 coding sequence is TGTGCCAGCAGTGTGGACAGCCATAATGAAAAACTGTTTTTT.

This clone was detected only a few times. V is TRBV9 and J is TRBJ2-7; unclear D gene. The CDR3 extends over 14 amino acids. The V end was cut by 1 base, the J end by 1 base, with 9 bases between. Per the germline V gene, CDR1 is SGDLS and CDR2 is YYNGEE. CDR3 protein: CASSVLSSSYEQYF. CDR3 DNA sequence: TGTGCCAGCAGCGTATTATCTAGTTCCTACGAGCAGTACTTC.

The V gene is TRBV7-6, the J gene TRBJ1-3; possibly TRBD1 for D (5 bases). CDR3 length: 15 residues. Germline CDR1 is SGHVS and CDR2 is FNYEAQ. The V and J ends lost 5 bases and 0 bases respectively, with 11 bases between them. As DNA, the CDR3 is TGTGCCAGCAGCCCGACAGACATCTCTGGAAACACCATATATTTT. Amino acid sequence: CASSPTDISGNTIYF.